The entry that follows covers one TCR beta chain sequence. The data were obtained in a study of blood T cell repertoires in COVID-19. The CDR3 spans 15 residues. Looked up from germline, CDR1 is LGHNA and CDR2 is YSLEER. The V and J ends lost 0 bases and 7 bases, in that order; junction bases with no gene match: 5. TCRdb's table, derived via immunoSEQ multiplex PCR, lists solely in-frame clones and lacks some. The sample consists of some 260,000 clones, approximately 86% of them appearing once. Sequenced sample: peripheral blood. The TCR originated in a woman aged 30 to 39 with acute or convalescent COVID-19. The chain uses TRBV4-3 and TRBJ2-1; TRBD2 aligns across 8 bases. CDR3 coding DNA: TGCGCCAGCAGCCAAGATCGGGCGGGAGGTAATGAGCAGTTCTTC. Its protein is CASSQDRAGGNEQFF.